Presented here are 2 T cell receptor beta chains from one specimen sequenced in a study of cytomegalovirus exposure and HLA in healthy donors. Primers: 60 Vbeta forward and 13 Jbeta reverse. Method: immunoSEQ multiplex PCR; TCRdb's copy keeps in-frame clones and lacks some. The repertoire holds 100,000 to 150,000 clones, with roughly 85% as singletons. The sequenced sample was PBMCs. The receptors shown here come from a boy younger than 18 in good health and CMV-seronegative.

This chain uses TRBV7-9 with TRBJ2-7; no clear D. The germline V gene encodes CDR1 SEHNR and CDR2 FQNEAQ (reference sequence). Between the trimmed V and J ends, which lost 5 bases and 3 bases, there was a span of 11 bases. The CDR3 consists of 13 residues. CDR3: CASSAEAHYEQYF. CDR3 DNA: TGTGCCAGCAGCGCAGAGGCGCACTACGAGCAGTACTTC. Complete variable domain (other parts from reference TRBV7-9 and TRBJ2-7): DTGVSQNPRHKITKRGQNVTFRCDPISEHNRLYWYRQTLGQGPEFLTYFQNEAQLEKSRLLSDRFSAERPKGSFSTLEIQRTEQGDSAMYLCASSAEAHYEQYFGPGTRLTVT.

The chain employs TRBV9 and TRBJ2-1; 7 nucleotides agree with TRBD2. CDR1 and CDR2 (germline): SGDLS, YYNGEE. This CDR3 is 16 amino acids long. Losses at the gene ends were 4 bases for V and 5 bases for J; bases not matched to a gene: 12. The CDR3 DNA reads TGTGCCAGCAGCACCAACCGACTAGCAGGTCACAATGAGCAGTTCTTC. Translating gives CASSTNRLAGHNEQFF.